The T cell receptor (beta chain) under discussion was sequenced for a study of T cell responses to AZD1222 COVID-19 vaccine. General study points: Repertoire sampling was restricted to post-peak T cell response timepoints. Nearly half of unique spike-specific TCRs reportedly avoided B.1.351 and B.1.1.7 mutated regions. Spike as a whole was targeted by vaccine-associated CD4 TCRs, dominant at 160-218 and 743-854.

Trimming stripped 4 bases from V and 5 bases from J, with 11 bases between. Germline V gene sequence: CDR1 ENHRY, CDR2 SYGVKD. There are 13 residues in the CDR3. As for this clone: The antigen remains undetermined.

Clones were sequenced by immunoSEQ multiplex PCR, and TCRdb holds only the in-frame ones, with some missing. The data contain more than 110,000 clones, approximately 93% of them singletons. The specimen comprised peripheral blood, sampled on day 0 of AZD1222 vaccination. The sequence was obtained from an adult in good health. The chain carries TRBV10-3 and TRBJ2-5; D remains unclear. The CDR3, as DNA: TGTGCCATCAGTGTATTAGCTAGGGAGACCCAGTACTTC. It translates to CAISVLARETQYF.